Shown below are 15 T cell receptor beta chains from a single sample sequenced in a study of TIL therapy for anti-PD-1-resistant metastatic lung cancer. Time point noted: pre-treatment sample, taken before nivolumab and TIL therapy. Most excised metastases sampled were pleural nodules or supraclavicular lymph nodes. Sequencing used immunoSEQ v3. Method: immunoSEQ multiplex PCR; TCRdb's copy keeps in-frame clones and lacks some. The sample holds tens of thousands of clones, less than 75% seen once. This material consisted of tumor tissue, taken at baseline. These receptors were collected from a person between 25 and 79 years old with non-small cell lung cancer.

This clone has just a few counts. The CDR3 spells CASSEMVQVSRQPQHF. DNA of the CDR3: TGTGCCAGCAGTGAAATGGTACAGGTCTCTCGACAGCCCCAGCATTTT. The chain links TRBV2 to TRBJ1-5; TRBD1 might be the D (5 bases). Deletions cut 2 bases from V and 7 bases from J, with 18 bases between. The V gene's germline CDR1 is SNHLY and CDR2 FYNNEI. This CDR3 is 16 amino acids long. The variable domain in full, with the rest retrieved from reference TRBV2 and TRBJ1-5, is EPEVTQTPSHQVTQMGQEVILRCVPISNHLYFYWYRQILGQKVEFLVSFYNNEISEKSEIFDDQFSVERPDGSNFTLKIRSTKLEDSAMYFCASSEMVQVSRQPQHFGDGTRLSIL.

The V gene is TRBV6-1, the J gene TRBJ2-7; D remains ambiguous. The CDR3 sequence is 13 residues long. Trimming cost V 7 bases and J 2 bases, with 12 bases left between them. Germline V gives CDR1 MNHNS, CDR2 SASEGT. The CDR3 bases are TGTGCCAGCACCGGGCAAGTTCCCTACGAGCAGTACTTC. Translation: CASTGQVPYEQYF.

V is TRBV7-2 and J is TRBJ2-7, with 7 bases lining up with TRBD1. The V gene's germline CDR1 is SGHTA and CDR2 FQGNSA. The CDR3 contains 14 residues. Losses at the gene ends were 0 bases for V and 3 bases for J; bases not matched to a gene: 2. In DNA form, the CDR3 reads TGTGCCAGCAGCTTAGCCACAGGGGACTACGAGCAGTACTTC. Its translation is CASSLATGDYEQYF. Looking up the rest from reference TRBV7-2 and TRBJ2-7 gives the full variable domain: GAGVSQSPSNKVTEKGKDVELRCDPISGHTALYWYRQSLGQGLEFLIYFQGNSAPDKSGLPSDRFSAERTGGSVSTLTIQRTQQEDSAVYLCASSLATGDYEQYFGPGTRLTVT.

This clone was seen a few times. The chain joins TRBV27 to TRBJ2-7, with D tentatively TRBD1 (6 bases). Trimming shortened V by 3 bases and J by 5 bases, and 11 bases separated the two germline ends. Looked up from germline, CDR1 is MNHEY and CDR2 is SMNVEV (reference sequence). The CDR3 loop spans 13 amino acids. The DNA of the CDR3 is TGTGCCAGCAGTTTTTTGACAGGCAACGAGCAGTACTTC. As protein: CASSFLTGNEQYF.

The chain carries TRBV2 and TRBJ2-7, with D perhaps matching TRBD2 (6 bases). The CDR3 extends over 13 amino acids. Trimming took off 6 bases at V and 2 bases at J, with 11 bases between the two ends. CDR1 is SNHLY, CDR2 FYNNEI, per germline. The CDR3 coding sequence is TGTGCCAGCAGCCCGGACTACCCCTACGAGCAGTACTTC. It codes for CASSPDYPYEQYF.

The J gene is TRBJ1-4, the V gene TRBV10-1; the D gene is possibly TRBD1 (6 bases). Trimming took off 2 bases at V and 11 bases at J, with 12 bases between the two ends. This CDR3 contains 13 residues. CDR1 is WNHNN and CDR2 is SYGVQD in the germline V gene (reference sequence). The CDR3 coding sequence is TGCGCCAGCAGTGAGATGATAGGACAGAAACTGTTTTTT. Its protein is CASSEMIGQKLFF.

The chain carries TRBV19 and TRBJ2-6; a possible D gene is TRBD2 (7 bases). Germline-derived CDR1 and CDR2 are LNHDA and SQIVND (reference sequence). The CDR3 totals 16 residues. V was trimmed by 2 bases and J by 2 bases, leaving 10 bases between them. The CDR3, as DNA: TGTGCCAGTAGTATAAGGGGGGGTGCTGGGGCCAACGTCCTGACTTTC. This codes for CASSIRGGAGANVLTF.

CDR3: CASSYGQLDRRSPLHF. The CDR3 region has the DNA TGTGCCAGCAGTTACGGTCAGCTAGACAGGCGTTCACCCCTCCACTTT. The chain has TRBV6-5 and TRBJ1-6; tentative D call: TRBD1 (6 bases). The germline V and J ends were trimmed by 2 bases and 9 bases, with 17 bases remaining between them. CDR3 length equals 16 residues. CDR1 and CDR2 from the germline V gene are MNHEY and SVGAGI.

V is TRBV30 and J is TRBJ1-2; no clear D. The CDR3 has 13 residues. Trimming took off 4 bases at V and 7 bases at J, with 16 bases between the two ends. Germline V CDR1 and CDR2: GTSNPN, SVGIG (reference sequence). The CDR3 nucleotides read TGTGCCTGGATGGCGGCCCCGGAGGGTGGCTACACCTTC. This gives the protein CAWMAAPEGGYTF.

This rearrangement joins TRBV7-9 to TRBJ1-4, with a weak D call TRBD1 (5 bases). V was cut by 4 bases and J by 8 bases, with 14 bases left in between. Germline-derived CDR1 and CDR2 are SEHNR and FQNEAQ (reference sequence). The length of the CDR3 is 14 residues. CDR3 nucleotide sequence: TGTGCCAGCAGCTCACCGGGGCCATTGGAAAAACTGTTTTTT. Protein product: CASSSPGPLEKLFF.

Written as DNA, the CDR3 is TGTGCCAGCAGTCCCAGGGCAGGGGGGTCGAATGAGCAGTTCTTC. Amino acids: CASSPRAGGSNEQFF. The gene calls are TRBV6-1 and TRBJ2-1; perhaps TRBD1 as D (7 bases). Trimming removed 5 bases from V and 7 bases from J, with 18 bases in between. The germline CDR1 and CDR2 sequences are MNHNS and SASEGT. This CDR3 comprises 15 residues.

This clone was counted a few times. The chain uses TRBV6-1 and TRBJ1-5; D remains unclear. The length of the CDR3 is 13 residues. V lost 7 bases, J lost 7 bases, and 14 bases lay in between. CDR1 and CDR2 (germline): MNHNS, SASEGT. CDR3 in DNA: TGTGCCAGCACCGCCAGAAGCGGCCAGCCCCAGCATTTT. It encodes CASTARSGQPQHF.

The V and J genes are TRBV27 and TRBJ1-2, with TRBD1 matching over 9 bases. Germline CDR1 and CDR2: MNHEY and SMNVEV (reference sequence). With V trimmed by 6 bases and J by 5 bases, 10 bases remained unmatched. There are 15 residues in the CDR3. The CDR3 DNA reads TGTGCCAGCAGCGTTCTTGGGACAGGGCCTTATGGCTACACCTTC. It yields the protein CASSVLGTGPYGYTF.

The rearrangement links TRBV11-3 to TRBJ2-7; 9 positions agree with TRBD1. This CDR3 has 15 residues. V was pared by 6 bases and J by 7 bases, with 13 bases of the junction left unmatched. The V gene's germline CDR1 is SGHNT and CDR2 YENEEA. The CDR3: CASSLTPGQGGEQYF. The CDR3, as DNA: TGTGCCAGCAGTCTAACTCCGGGACAGGGAGGAGAGCAGTACTTC.

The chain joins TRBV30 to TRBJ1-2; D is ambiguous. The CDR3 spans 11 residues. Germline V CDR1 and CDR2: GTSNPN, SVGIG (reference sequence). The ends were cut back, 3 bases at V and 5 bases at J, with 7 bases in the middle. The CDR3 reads CAWRGIYGYTF. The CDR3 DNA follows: TGTGCCTGGAGGGGGATTTATGGCTACACCTTC.